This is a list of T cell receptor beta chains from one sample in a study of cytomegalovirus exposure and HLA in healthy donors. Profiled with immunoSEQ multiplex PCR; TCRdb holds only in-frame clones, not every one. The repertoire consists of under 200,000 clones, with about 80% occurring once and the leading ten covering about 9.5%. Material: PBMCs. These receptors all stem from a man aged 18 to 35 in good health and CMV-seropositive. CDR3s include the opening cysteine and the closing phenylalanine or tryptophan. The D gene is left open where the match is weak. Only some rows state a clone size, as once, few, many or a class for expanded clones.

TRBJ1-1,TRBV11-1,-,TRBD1,TGTGCCAGCAGCCTCCGGGACAGGCGGAGCACTGAAGCTTTCTTT,CASSLRDRRSTEAFF
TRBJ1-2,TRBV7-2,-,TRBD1,TGTGCCAGCAGCTTGACACAGGGGGCGTTTAATGGCTACACCTTC,CASSLTQGAFNGYTF
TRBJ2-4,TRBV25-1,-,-,TGTGCCAGCAGCCCAAGTAAGACCGGGATTCAGTACTTC,CASSPSKTGIQYF
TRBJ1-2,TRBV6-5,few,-,TGTGCCAGCACGCGGGCCTCTGGCTACACCTTC,CASTRASGYTF
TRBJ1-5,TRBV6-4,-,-,TGTGCCAGCAGTGAAGCCGGGGGGAGCAATCAGCCCCAGCATTTT,CASSEAGGSNQPQHF
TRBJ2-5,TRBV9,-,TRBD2,TGTGCCAGCAGCTCCGGACTAGCGGGAGGAGGAGAGACCCAGTACTTC,CASSSGLAGGGETQYF
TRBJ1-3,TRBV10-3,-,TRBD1,TGTGCCATCAGTGGCCGGACAGGGGGTGGAAACACCATATGTTTT,CAISGRTGGGNTICF
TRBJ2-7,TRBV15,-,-,TGTGCCACCAGCAGAGATGGGCCAAGGATCGAGCAGTACTTC,CATSRDGPRIEQYF
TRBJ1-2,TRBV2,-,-,TGTGCCGGGGGGGGGATCGTACTTCGGGGCTACACCTTC,CAGGGIVLRGYTF
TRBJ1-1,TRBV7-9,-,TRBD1,TGTGCCAGCAGCCTACTGGGACAGGGAATCACTGAAGCTTTCTTT,CASSLLGQGITEAFF
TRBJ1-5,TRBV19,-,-,TGTGCCAGTAGTATAATCAGTTACAATCAGCCCCAGCATTTT,CASSIISYNQPQHF
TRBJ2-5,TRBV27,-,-,TGTGCCAGCAGTTTGCGCCTTAGAGAGACCCAGTACTTC,CASSLRLRETQYF
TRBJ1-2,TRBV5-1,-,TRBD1,TGCGCCAGCAGCCAACGGACAGGGGGCTCCATCGACTATGGCTACACCTTC,CASSQRTGGSIDYGYTF
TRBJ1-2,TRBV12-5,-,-,TGTGCTCCCGGTTTGGTACGTCGGTTCGAAAACTATGGCTACACCTTC,CAPGLVRRFENYGYTF
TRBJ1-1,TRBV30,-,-,TGTGCCTGCTTAGCGGGGTTACGGGTCGAAGCTTTCTTT,CACLAGLRVEAFF
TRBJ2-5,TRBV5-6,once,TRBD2,TGTGCCAGCAGCTTGGAGAATACTAGCGAGGGAGAGACCCAGTACTTC,CASSLENTSEGETQYF
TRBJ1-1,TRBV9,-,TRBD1,TGTGCCAGCAGCGTAAGTTCATCCGGGACAGCCCTTATGAACACTGAAGCTTTCTTT,CASSVSSSGTALMNTEAFF
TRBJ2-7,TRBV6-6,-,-,TGTGCCAGCACCCTCTCCCGGGAGCCGGATTACGAGCAGTACTTC,CASTLSREPDYEQYF
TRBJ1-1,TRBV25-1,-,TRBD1,TGTGCCAGCAGAGAGACAGGGATGAACACTGAAGCTTTCTTT,CASRETGMNTEAFF
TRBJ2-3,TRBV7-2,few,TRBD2,TGTGCCAGCCGCTCGGGACTAGCGGGTTATCCTCCGTATTTT,CASRSGLAGYPPYF
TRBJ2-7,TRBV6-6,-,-,TGTGCCAGCAGCCGTACAGCCGAGCAGTACTTC,CASSRTAEQYF
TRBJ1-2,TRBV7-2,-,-,TGTGCCAGCAGCTCTACAGCCTATGGCTACACCTTC,CASSSTAYGYTF
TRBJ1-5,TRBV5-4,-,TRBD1,TGTGCCAGCAGCTTGGGCAGGGGGCAGCCCCAGCATTTT,CASSLGRGQPQHF
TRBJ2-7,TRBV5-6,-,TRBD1,TGTGCCAGCAGCTCGCTCGGGACAGGGCCATATAACTCCTACGAGCAGTACTTC,CASSSLGTGPYNSYEQYF